This T cell receptor (beta chain) was sequenced for a study of shared clonotypes between healthy human individuals. Overall study findings and caveats: The study generally estimated greater richness for naive than memory subsets.

Sequencing was performed with immunoSEQ multiplex PCR; in TCRdb, only in-frame clones are kept and a portion is missing. This table has a few million clones, about 90% appearing once. As concerns this clone: Antigen: not known.

This CDR3 has 15 residues. Germline V gene lookup returns CDR1 SSHAT and CDR2 FNYEAQ (reference sequence). Deletions cut 5 bases from V and 2 bases from J, with 16 bases between. The sample consisted of naive CD4+ T cells from PBMCs. The subset denotes: CD45RA+ positively selected. V usage is TRBV7-7 and J usage is TRBJ2-7; D uncertain. The source is a man younger than 30 in good health. Some clones in this sample may be carry-over from other donors' samples. The CDR3 here is CASSPRRVPPYEQYF. The CDR3 DNA reads as TGTGCCAGCAGCCCGCGAAGGGTCCCCCCCTACGAGCAGTACTTC.